The 18 T cell receptor beta chains in this list originate from one sample, sequenced in a study of T cell changes during pregnancy in multiple sclerosis. Clones were read by immunoSEQ multiplex PCR, and TCRdb kept only the in-frame ones, dropping some. The repertoire includes around 70,000 clones, approximately 91% of them detected once, and more than 1.2% sits in the top ten. Sequencing used peripheral blood, obtained in the third trimester of pregnancy. The receptors come from a female donor with multiple sclerosis, enrolled in a pregnancy study.

The rearrangement uses TRBV9 and TRBJ2-1; 11 nucleotides match TRBD2. Germline CDR1 and CDR2: SGDLS and YYNGEE. CDR3 size: 18 residues. Trimming at V came to 2 bases and at J to 3 bases, leaving 10 bases not matched to a gene. The CDR3 is CASSVSLAGGSIYNEQFF. CDR3 in DNA: TGTGCCAGCAGCGTCAGCCTAGCGGGGGGTTCGATCTACAATGAGCAGTTCTTC.

This rearrangement joins TRBV4-2 to TRBJ2-5; 11 nucleotides agree with TRBD2. This CDR3 has 17 residues. The germline V gene encodes CDR1 LGHNA and CDR2 YNFKEQ. V lost 4 bases and J lost 1; bases outside the gene matches: 8. The CDR3 region has the DNA TGTGCCAGCAGCCGAAGGGGGGGACTAGCGGTCCAAGAGACCCAGTACTTC. Translation gives CASSRRGGLAVQETQYF.

This clone was seen only a few times. This chain uses TRBV13 with TRBJ1-6; D uncertain. Trimming cost V 0 bases and J 0 bases, with 9 bases left between them. The CDR3 has 17 amino acids. CDR1 and CDR2 (germline): PRHDT, FYEKMQ (reference sequence). The CDR3 loop reads CASSLGLGSSYNSPLHF. The DNA for the CDR3 is TGTGCCAGCAGCTTAGGACTCGGGAGCTCCTATAATTCACCCCTCCACTTT.

The chain couples TRBV7-2 to TRBJ1-2, with 8 bases identical to TRBD1. Trimming cost V 3 bases and J 0 bases; bases outside gene matches: 3. The V gene's germline CDR1 is SGHTA and CDR2 FQGNSA. The CDR3 is made up of 15 amino acids. The CDR3 DNA sequence: TGTGCCAGCAGCTTGGGACAGGCAACTAACTATGGCTACACCTTC. This codes for CASSLGQATNYGYTF.

The chain links TRBV4-3 to TRBJ1-6; D gene uncertain. The ends were cut back, 0 bases at V and 6 bases at J, with 9 bases in the middle. The CDR3 runs 15 residues. Germline V gene data show CDR1 as LGHNA and CDR2 as YSLEER. CDR3 coding DNA: TGCGCCAGCAGCCAAGATCCCCACAGTAATTCACCCCTCCACTTT. This sequence encodes CASSQDPHSNSPLHF.

The gene calls are TRBV19 and TRBJ1-6, with a tentative D call TRBD1 (5 bases). V lost 8 bases and J lost 2, with 7 bases in between. Germline CDR1 and CDR2: LNHDA and SQIVND (reference sequence). The CDR3 sequence is 13 residues long. The CDR3 DNA reads TGTGCCAGTGGCAGGGCCTATAATTCACCCCTCCACTTT. Its translation is CASGRAYNSPLHF.

This chain links TRBV4-1 with TRBJ2-7, with D possibly TRBD2 on 6 matching bases. Germline V gene lookup returns CDR1 MGHRA and CDR2 YSYEKL. The CDR3 sequence is 14 residues long. The germline V and J ends were trimmed by 0 bases and 2 bases, with 8 bases remaining between them. CDR3 nucleotides: TGCGCCAGCAGCCAAGATTGGGGGGCCTACGAGCAGTACTTC. It is translated as CASSQDWGAYEQYF.

The chain joins TRBV30 to TRBJ1-3; D not certain. CDR3 length equals 14 residues. V shed 0 bases and J shed 0 bases, with 6 bases lying between them. In germline, CDR1 is GTSNPN, CDR2 SVGIG (reference sequence). The CDR3 reads CAWSVTGSGNTIYF. In nucleotides, the CDR3 is TGTGCCTGGAGTGTAACGGGCTCTGGAAACACCATATATTTT.

The rearrangement joins TRBV30 to TRBJ2-1; TRBD2 aligns across 15 bases. Looked up from germline, CDR1 is GTSNPN and CDR2 is SVGIG (reference sequence). V was pared by 7 bases and J by 11 bases, with 6 bases of the junction left unmatched. The CDR3 loop spans 13 amino acids. The CDR3 DNA is TGTGCCTCGGGACTAGCGGGGGGAAACAAGCAGTTCTTC. It translates to CASGLAGGNKQFF.

The rearrangement uses TRBV6-5 and TRBJ2-5, with TRBD1 matching over 10 bases. V lost 0 bases, J lost 4 bases, and 5 bases stayed unmatched. Germline-derived CDR1 and CDR2 are MNHEY and SVGAGI. This CDR3 is built from 16 residues. CDR3 coding DNA: TGTGCCAGCAGTTACTCAGGACAGGGGGTAGGAGAGACCCAGTACTTC. Residues: CASSYSGQGVGETQYF.

The J gene is TRBJ2-1, the V gene TRBV28; D is unresolved. V lost 5 bases and J lost 9, with 8 bases in between. CDR3 size: 11 residues. Germline V gene sequence: CDR1 MDHEN, CDR2 SYDVKM. Here the CDR3 DNA reads TGTGCCAGCAGTCTATTCGGTGAGCAGTTCTTC. This sequence encodes CASSLFGEQFF.

This clone was observed a few times. The chain is built from TRBV30 and TRBJ1-1, with unresolved D. V lost 0 bases to trimming and J lost 3 bases, with 5 bases between them. Germline V gene data show CDR1 as GTSNPN and CDR2 as SVGIG (reference sequence). CDR3 length: 12 residues. CDR3 protein: CAWSVQDTEAFF. CDR3 bases: TGTGCCTGGAGTGTTCAGGACACTGAAGCTTTCTTT. Combining the CDR3 with reference TRBV30 and TRBJ1-1 gives the whole variable domain SQTIHQWPATLVQPVGSPLSLECTVEGTSNPNLYWYRQAAGRGLQLLFYSVGIGQISSEVPQNLSASRPQDRQFILSSKKLLLSDSGFYLCAWSVQDTEAFFGQGTRLTVV.

The chain links TRBV9 to TRBJ2-7, with 10 bases matching TRBD1. After removal of 0 bases from V and 2 bases from J, the junction contained 2 bases not matched to a gene. Per germline, CDR1 SGDLS and CDR2 YYNGEE. CDR3 length: 15 residues. CDR3 sequence reads: CASSVGTGGAYEQYF. The CDR3 region has the DNA TGTGCCAGCAGCGTAGGGACAGGGGGAGCCTACGAGCAGTACTTC. Combining the CDR3 with reference TRBV9 and TRBJ2-7 gives the whole variable domain DSGVTQTPKHLITATGQRVTLRCSPRSGDLSVYWYQQSLDQGLQFLIQYYNGEERAKGNILERFSAQQFPDLHSELNLSSLELGDSALYFCASSVGTGGAYEQYFGPGTRLTVT.

This chain uses TRBV6-6 with TRBJ2-1; 9 bases align to TRBD1. The V and J ends lost 5 bases and 8 bases, in that order; junction bases with no gene match: 7. The CDR3 loop spans 14 amino acids. CDR1 is MNHNY, CDR2 SVGAGI, per germline (reference sequence). Here the CDR3 DNA reads TGTGCCAGCAGTCCCCTACAGGGGGCCGATGAGCAGTTCTTC. Residues: CASSPLQGADEQFF.

The V call is TRBV19, the J call TRBJ1-6; D remains unclear. The CDR3 extends over 16 amino acids. CDR1 and CDR2 from the germline V gene are LNHDA and SQIVND (reference sequence). V was pared by 0 bases and J by 3 bases, with 9 bases between. The CDR3 DNA reads as TGTGCCAGTAGTATAGAAGCTCTCGGCTATAATTCACCCCTCCACTTT. Translation: CASSIEALGYNSPLHF. The full variable domain, rest sourced from reference TRBV19 and TRBJ1-6, is DGGITQSPKYLFRKEGQNVTLSCEQNLNHDAMYWYRQDPGQGLRLIYYSQIVNDFQKGDIAEGYSVSREKKESFPLTVTSAQKNPTAFYLCASSIEALGYNSPLHFGNGTRLTVT.

The chain links TRBV7-8 to TRBJ1-6, with 9 positions matching TRBD1. V trimming: 4 bases; J trimming: 5 bases; junction bases outside the gene matches: 3. The germline V gene encodes CDR1 SGHVS and CDR2 FQNEAQ. The CDR3 is 15 amino acids. The CDR3 is CASSYRDRDNSPLHF. DNA for the CDR3: TGTGCCAGCAGCTACCGGGACAGGGATAATTCACCCCTCCACTTT.

The CDR3 region has the DNA TGCGCCAGCAGCCAAGATCTGTCAGGGGCGTCGGGTCAGCCCCAGCATTTT. Its protein is CASSQDLSGASGQPQHF. The chain couples TRBV4-3 to TRBJ1-5; D might be TRBD1 (6 bases). The CDR3 runs 17 residues. Between the trimmed V and J ends, which lost 0 bases and 6 bases, there was a span of 18 bases. In germline, CDR1 is LGHNA, CDR2 YSLEER.

The genes are TRBV6-5 and TRBJ1-2, with 7 bases identical to TRBD1. The length of the CDR3 is 16 residues. Germline CDR1 is MNHEY and CDR2 is SVGAGI. Trimming removed 3 bases from V and 4 bases from J; junction bases left unmatched: 11. The CDR3 bases are TGTGCCAGCAGTTATTTGGGGCAGGGGGTCGGCTATGGCTACACCTTC. Translated, it gives CASSYLGQGVGYGYTF.